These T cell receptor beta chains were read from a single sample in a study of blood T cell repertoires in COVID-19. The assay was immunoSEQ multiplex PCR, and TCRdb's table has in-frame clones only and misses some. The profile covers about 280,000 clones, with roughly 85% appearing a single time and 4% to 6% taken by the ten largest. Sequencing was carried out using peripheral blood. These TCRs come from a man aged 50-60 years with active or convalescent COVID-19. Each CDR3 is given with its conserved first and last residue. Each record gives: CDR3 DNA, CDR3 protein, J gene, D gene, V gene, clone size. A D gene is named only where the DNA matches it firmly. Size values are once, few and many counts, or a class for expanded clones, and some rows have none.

CDR3 DNA: TGCGCCAGCAGTCAATTTCTAGGGCCTTTGGGGGGTAACTATGGCTACACCTTC; CDR3 protein: CASSQFLGPLGGNYGYTF; J gene: TRBJ1-2; D gene: -; V gene: TRBV23-1; clone size: -
CDR3 DNA: TGTGCCAGCAGTTACACCCGCCCAGGGTACAACACTGAAGCTTTCTTT; CDR3 protein: CASSYTRPGYNTEAFF; J gene: TRBJ1-1; D gene: -; V gene: TRBV6-2/TRBV6-3; clone size: -
CDR3 DNA: TGTGCCAGCAGTTCCAGGACAGGGAACTATGGCTACACCTTC; CDR3 protein: CASSSRTGNYGYTF; J gene: TRBJ1-2; D gene: TRBD1; V gene: TRBV28; clone size: -
CDR3 DNA: TGTGCCAGCAGTACTAGCGGGAGTATTCACGAGCAGTACTTC; CDR3 protein: CASSTSGSIHEQYF; J gene: TRBJ2-7; D gene: TRBD2; V gene: TRBV5-4; clone size: -
CDR3 DNA: TGTGCCTGGGGGACAGGGGGTCAGAATGAAAAACTGTTTTTT; CDR3 protein: CAWGTGGQNEKLFF; J gene: TRBJ1-4; D gene: TRBD1; V gene: TRBV30; clone size: -
CDR3 DNA: TGTGCCAGCAGTCCCCTGAATCAGCCCCAGCATTTT; CDR3 protein: CASSPLNQPQHF; J gene: TRBJ1-5; D gene: -; V gene: TRBV27; clone size: -
CDR3 DNA: TGTGCCAGCAGCCCCGACGGACAGACAAGGGATTCACCCCTCCACTTT; CDR3 protein: CASSPDGQTRDSPLHF; J gene: TRBJ1-6; D gene: -; V gene: TRBV5-6; clone size: -
CDR3 DNA: TGTGCCAGCTCCCCTGCCGCGGGTGATACGCAGTATTTT; CDR3 protein: CASSPAAGDTQYF; J gene: TRBJ2-3; D gene: -; V gene: TRBV7-3; clone size: -
CDR3 DNA: TGTGCCAGCAGCTTGGTCGGACAGCTGAGAAGTTCACCCCTCCACTTT; CDR3 protein: CASSLVGQLRSSPLHF; J gene: TRBJ1-6; D gene: -; V gene: TRBV5-6; clone size: few
CDR3 DNA: TGTGCCAGCAGGGGGGGACTAGGCTACGAGCAGTACTTC; CDR3 protein: CASRGGLGYEQYF; J gene: TRBJ2-7; D gene: TRBD2; V gene: TRBV2; clone size: -
CDR3 DNA: TGTGCCAGCAGCTTAGGCGCTAGCGGGAGCTCAAGAGCCTACAATGAGCAGTTCTTC; CDR3 protein: CASSLGASGSSRAYNEQFF; J gene: TRBJ2-1; D gene: TRBD2; V gene: TRBV7-6; clone size: -
CDR3 DNA: TGTGCCAGCAGTTTTGCAGGAGATACGCAGTATTTT; CDR3 protein: CASSFAGDTQYF; J gene: TRBJ2-3; D gene: -; V gene: TRBV12-3/TRBV12-4; clone size: -
CDR3 DNA: TGTGCCTGGAATGAGGGGACAGGGAGGAACACTGAAGCTTTCTTT; CDR3 protein: CAWNEGTGRNTEAFF; J gene: TRBJ1-1; D gene: TRBD1; V gene: TRBV30; clone size: -
CDR3 DNA: TGTGCCAGTAGTATTAAGGGGCTACCCAACACCGGGGAGCTGTTTTTT; CDR3 protein: CASSIKGLPNTGELFF; J gene: TRBJ2-2; D gene: -; V gene: TRBV19; clone size: -
CDR3 DNA: TGTGCCAGCAGACAGGAAGACAGATACACTGAAGCTTTCTTT; CDR3 protein: CASRQEDRYTEAFF; J gene: TRBJ1-1; D gene: -; V gene: TRBV6-4; clone size: -
CDR3 DNA: TGTGCCAGCTCACCCCCGGGAGGGTATGAAGCTTTCTTT; CDR3 protein: CASSPPGGYEAFF; J gene: TRBJ1-1; D gene: -; V gene: TRBV18; clone size: -
CDR3 DNA: TGCGCCAGCAGCCAGACGGGTAACACTGAAGCTTTCTTT; CDR3 protein: CASSQTGNTEAFF; J gene: TRBJ1-1; D gene: -; V gene: TRBV4-3; clone size: -
CDR3 DNA: TGTGCCAGCAGCTCCGAGGCAGGGGGGACCTACGAGCAGTACTTC; CDR3 protein: CASSSEAGGTYEQYF; J gene: TRBJ2-7; D gene: -; V gene: TRBV7-2; clone size: -